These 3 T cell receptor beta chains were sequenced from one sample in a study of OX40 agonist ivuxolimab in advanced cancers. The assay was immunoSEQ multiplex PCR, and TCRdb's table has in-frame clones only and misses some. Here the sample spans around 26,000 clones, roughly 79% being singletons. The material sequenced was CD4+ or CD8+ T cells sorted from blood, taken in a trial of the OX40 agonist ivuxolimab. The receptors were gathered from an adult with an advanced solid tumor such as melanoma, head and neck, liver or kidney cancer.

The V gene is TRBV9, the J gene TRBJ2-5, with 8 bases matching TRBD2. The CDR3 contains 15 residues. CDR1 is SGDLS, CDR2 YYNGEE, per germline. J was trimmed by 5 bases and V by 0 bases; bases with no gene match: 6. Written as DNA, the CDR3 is TGTGCCAGCAGCGTAGCGGGAGGGCCTAGTGAGACCCAGTACTTC. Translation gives CASSVAGGPSETQYF.

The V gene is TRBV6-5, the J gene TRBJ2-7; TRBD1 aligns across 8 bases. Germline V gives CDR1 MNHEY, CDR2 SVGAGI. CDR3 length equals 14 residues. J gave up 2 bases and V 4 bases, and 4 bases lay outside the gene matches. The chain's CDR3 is CASSFGQGTYEQYF. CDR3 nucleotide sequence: TGTGCCAGCAGTTTTGGACAGGGTACCTACGAGCAGTACTTC.

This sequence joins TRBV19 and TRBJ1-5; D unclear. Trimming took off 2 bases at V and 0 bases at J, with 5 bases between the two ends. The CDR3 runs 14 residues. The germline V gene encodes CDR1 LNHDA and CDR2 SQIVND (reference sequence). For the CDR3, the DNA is TGTGCCAGTAGTATATCCCCTAGCAATCAGCCCCAGCATTTT. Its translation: CASSISPSNQPQHF.